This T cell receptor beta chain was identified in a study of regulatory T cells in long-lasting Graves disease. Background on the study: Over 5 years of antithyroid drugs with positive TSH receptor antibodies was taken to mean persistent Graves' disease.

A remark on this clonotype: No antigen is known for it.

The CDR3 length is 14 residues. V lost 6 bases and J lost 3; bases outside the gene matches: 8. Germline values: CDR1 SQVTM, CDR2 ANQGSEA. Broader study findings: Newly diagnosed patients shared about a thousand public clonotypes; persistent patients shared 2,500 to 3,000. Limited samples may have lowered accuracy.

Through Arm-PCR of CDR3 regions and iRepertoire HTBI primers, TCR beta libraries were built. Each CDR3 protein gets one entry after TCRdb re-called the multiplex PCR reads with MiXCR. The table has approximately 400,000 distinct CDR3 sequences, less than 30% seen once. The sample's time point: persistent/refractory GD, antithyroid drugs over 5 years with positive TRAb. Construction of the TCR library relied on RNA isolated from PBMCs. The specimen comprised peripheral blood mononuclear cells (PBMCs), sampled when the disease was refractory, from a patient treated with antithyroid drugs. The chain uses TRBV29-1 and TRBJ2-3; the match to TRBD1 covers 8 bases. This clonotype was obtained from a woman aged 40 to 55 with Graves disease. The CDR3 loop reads CSVDDRGVTDTQYF. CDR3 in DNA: TGCAGCGTCGATGACAGGGGTGTGACAGATACGCAGTATTTT.